A single sample gave rise to the 10 T cell receptor beta chains below, sequenced in a study of blood T cell repertoires in COVID-19. Method: immunoSEQ multiplex PCR; TCRdb's copy keeps in-frame clones and lacks some. Of approximately 100,000 clones listed, around 85% were seen once; the top ten hold roughly 2.5%. The sample taken for sequencing was PBMCs or T cells enriched from blood (not recorded which). Source of these receptors: a woman in her forties or fifties who had recovered from COVID-19.

This clone turned up a few times. This chain joins TRBV19 and TRBJ2-4; TRBD1 matches at 8 bases. This CDR3 has 16 amino acids. After removal of 5 bases from V and 2 bases from J, the junction contained 8 bases not matched to a gene. The germline CDR1 and CDR2 sequences are LNHDA and SQIVND (reference sequence). As DNA, the CDR3 is TGTGCCAGTAGTGCGTACAGGGGGACGACCAAAAACATTCAGTACTTC. As protein: CASSAYRGTTKNIQYF.

The chain employs TRBV5-1 and TRBJ2-3, with 12 bases lining up with TRBD2. The length of the CDR3 is 15 residues. From germline, CDR1 is SGHRS and CDR2 YFSETQ. Trimming cost V 4 bases and J 3 bases; bases outside gene matches: 3. The CDR3 sequence: CASSTLAGGTDTQYF. In DNA form, the CDR3 reads TGCGCCAGCAGCACACTAGCGGGAGGTACAGATACGCAGTATTTT.

This clone has more than one count but fewer than ten. The conserved phenylalanine or tryptophan normally closing the CDR3 is absent here, so this likely arose from a read error. Because the CDR3's place on the DNA is in doubt, the DNA is left out and the CDR3 is given as listed by TCRdb. V and J are TRBV7-9 and TRBJ2-3; the tabulated D call, TRBD2, remains unverified against the DNA. The V gene's germline CDR1 is SEHNR and CDR2 FQNEAQ (reference sequence). The CDR3 sequence runs 12 residues, both termini included. The CDR3 sequence: CASSPGLADPIY.

This chain links TRBV6-5 with TRBJ1-2; D possibly corresponds to TRBD1 (5 bases). Trimming shortened V by 6 bases and J by 1 base, and 15 bases separated the two germline ends. Germline values: CDR1 MNHEY, CDR2 SVGAGI. There are 15 residues in the CDR3. The CDR3 coding sequence is TGTGCCAGCAGGCGCACTGACAGTTTTAACTATGGCTACACCTTC. It translates to CASRRTDSFNYGYTF.

The chain has TRBV11-2 and TRBJ2-3, with a weak D call TRBD1 (5 bases). CDR3 length equals 15 residues. Trimming took 6 bases from V and 3 from J, leaving 16 bases between them. The V gene's germline CDR1 is SGHAT and CDR2 FQNNGV. CDR3 residues: CASSSTGPGTDTQYF. The CDR3 nucleotides are TGTGCCAGCAGTTCAACAGGTCCCGGTACAGATACGCAGTATTTT.

V usage is TRBV5-1 and J usage is TRBJ2-3; D is uncertain. This CDR3 comprises 14 residues. Germline V gene lookup returns CDR1 SGHRS and CDR2 YFSETQ. V was shortened by 1 base and J by 2 bases, with 8 bases between the two germline ends. CDR3 DNA sequence: TGCGCCAGCAGCTTGTCTTTCCCCACAGATACGCAGTATTTT. Protein sequence: CASSLSFPTDTQYF.

This sequence joins TRBV6-4 and TRBJ1-2; D might be TRBD1 (5 bases). Germline-derived CDR1 and CDR2 are MRHNA and SNTAGT. V lost 2 bases to trimming and J lost 8 bases, with 12 bases between them. This CDR3 is 13 amino acids long. The CDR3 DNA reads as TGTGCCAGCAGTGACGGGGCGGGGAGAGGCTACACCTTC. Translation gives CASSDGAGRGYTF.

The rearrangement joins TRBV7-3 to TRBJ2-7, with a weak D call TRBD2 (5 bases). Between the trimmed V and J ends, which lost 0 bases and 10 bases, there was a span of 16 bases. The CDR3 length is 14 residues. Germline V gene sequence: CDR1 SGHTA, CDR2 FQGTGA. In DNA, the CDR3 is TGTGCCAGCAGCTTAACCGGGAACAATCCGGAACAGTACTTC. Translation: CASSLTGNNPEQYF.

In its sample, this clone was seen once. The chain combines TRBV3-1 (or the pseudogene TRBV3-2) with TRBJ2-7; tentative D call: TRBD2 (6 bases). The CDR3 consists of 16 residues. CDR1 and CDR2 from the germline V gene are LGHDT and YNNKEL (reference sequence). The V and J ends lost 0 bases and 4 bases respectively, with 16 bases between them. The CDR3 DNA is TGTGCCAGCAGCCAAGATCGTGATAGCGGAGGATACGAGCAGTACTTC. Its protein is CASSQDRDSGGYEQYF.

This chain's CDR3 is CASSSGLAGGAETQYF. Here the CDR3 DNA reads TGTGCCAGCAGCTCGGGACTAGCGGGAGGAGCGGAGACCCAGTACTTC. The chain links TRBV7-9 to TRBJ2-5; TRBD2 matches 15 bases. The V gene's germline CDR1 is SEHNR and CDR2 FQNEAQ (reference sequence). The V and J ends lost 4 bases and 5 bases, in that order; junction bases with no gene match: 5. This CDR3 spans 16 amino acids.